A single sample is the source of the 5 T cell receptor beta chains below, sequenced in a study of T cells in Graves' hyperthyroidism and ophthalmopathy. RNA transcripts were the template for amplifying TCR beta CDR3 regions. In the first-round RT-PCR of the TCR CDR3, the HTBI primer set was used. Each CDR3 protein is one row after TCRdb ran MiXCR on the multiplex PCR reads. The data hold around 240,000 distinct CDR3 sequences, with less than 15% observed a single time. Material for sequencing was blood. The receptor set was obtained from a woman between 40 and 55 years old with Graves' hyperthyroidism that later progressed to Graves' ophthalmopathy.

This clonotype has at least ten counts. V and J are TRBV28 and TRBJ2-7; either TRBD1 or TRBD2 may fit D (5 bases each). The CDR3 sequence is 14 residues long. Deletions cut 6 bases from V and 4 bases from J, with 16 bases between. Looked up from germline, CDR1 is MDHEN and CDR2 is SYDVKM. In nucleotides, the CDR3 is TGTGCCAGCAGCTGGACCGGGACGGATTACGAGCAGTACTTC. Translation: CASSWTGTDYEQYF. The full variable domain, with the rest looked up from reference TRBV28 and TRBJ2-7, is DVKVTQSSRYLVKRTGEKVFLECVQDMDHENMFWYRQDPGLGLRLIYFSYDVKMKEKGDIPEGYSVSREKKERFSLILESASTNQTSMYLCASSWTGTDYEQYFGPGTRLTVT.

This clonotype appeared a few times. The rearrangement links TRBV6-1 to TRBJ1-1; D is possibly TRBD1 (5 bases). CDR3 size: 13 residues. V lost 8 bases and J 1 base, leaving 11 bases between the germline ends. In germline, CDR1 is MNHNS, CDR2 SASEGT. This CDR3 reads CASCRGGNTEAFF. DNA for the CDR3: TGTGCCAGCTGCCGGGGGGGGAACACTGAAGCTTTCTTT.

This clonotype was counted at least ten times. V is TRBV29-1 and J is TRBJ1-1, with D unresolved. V was pared by 7 bases and J by 0 bases, with 9 bases between. The CDR3 extends over 12 amino acids. Germline loops: CDR1 SQVTM, CDR2 ANQGSEA. The CDR3 DNA follows: TGCAGCGGAAGTAACATGAACACTGAAGCTTTCTTT. Its protein is CSGSNMNTEAFF.

There are many counts of this clonotype. The junction departs from germline at one end; a sequencing error may be responsible. V usage is TRBV12-3 or TRBV12-4 and J usage is TRBJ2-2, with D maybe TRBD2 (5 bases). The CDR3 runs to 12 residues. The CDR3 sequence: CVSGTNTGELFF. In DNA, the CDR3 is TGTGTCAGCGGAACGAACACCGGGGAGCTGTTTTTT.

This clonotype was detected many times. V and J are TRBV6-5 and TRBJ2-1, with 7 bases aligning to TRBD2. The CDR3 length is 14 residues. Germline CDR1 MNHEY, CDR2 SVGAGI. The V gene end was trimmed by 0 bases and the J gene end by 8 bases; junction bases not matched to a gene: 4. The CDR3 reads CASSYSMGGDEQFF. The DNA of the CDR3 is TGTGCCAGCAGTTACTCGATGGGGGGGGATGAGCAGTTCTTC.